The 3 T cell receptor beta chains below all came from one sample that was sequenced in a study of cytomegalovirus exposure and HLA in healthy donors. In the PCR, 60 Vbeta and 13 Jbeta primers were used. Profiling relied on immunoSEQ multiplex PCR, and the TCRdb table lists in-frame clones only, not all of them. The data contain under 150,000 clones, roughly 9.4% of them singletons. Specimen: PBMCs. These receptors all stem from a male donor in good health and CMV-seronegative.

This clone was picked up a small number of times. The chain joins TRBV7-2 to TRBJ2-7; D perhaps matches TRBD1 (6 bases). The V end was cut by 6 bases, the J end by 2 bases, with 17 bases between. Germline V gene sequence: CDR1 SGHTA, CDR2 FQGNSA. The CDR3 is 15 residues long. DNA for the CDR3: TGTGCCAGCAGTTCCAGGACAGACCGAACCTACGAGCAGTACTTC. Encoded protein: CASSSRTDRTYEQYF. Together with reference TRBV7-2 and TRBJ2-7, the CDR3 gives the full variable domain: GAGVSQSPSNKVTEKGKDVELRCDPISGHTALYWYRQSLGQGLEFLIYFQGNSAPDKSGLPSDRFSAERTGGSVSTLTIQRTQQEDSAVYLCASSSRTDRTYEQYFGPGTRLTVT.

The rearrangement uses TRBV19 and TRBJ2-1; 12 nucleotides match TRBD2. J gave up 7 bases and V 3 bases, and 1 base lay outside the gene matches. The CDR3 runs 14 residues. The germline CDR1 and CDR2 sequences are LNHDA and SQIVND (reference sequence). CDR3 nucleotides: TGTGCCAGTAGTATCCTAGCGGGGGGGAATGAGCAGTTCTTC. Translation gives CASSILAGGNEQFF. Full variable domain (remainder filled in from reference TRBV19 and TRBJ2-1): DGGITQSPKYLFRKEGQNVTLSCEQNLNHDAMYWYRQDPGQGLRLIYYSQIVNDFQKGDIAEGYSVSREKKESFPLTVTSAQKNPTAFYLCASSILAGGNEQFFGPGTRLTVL.

The sample holds a few counts of this clone. The V and J genes are TRBV19 and TRBJ2-7; tentative D call: TRBD1 (5 bases). Per the germline V gene, CDR1 is LNHDA and CDR2 is SQIVND (reference sequence). The CDR3 length is 14 residues. V was clipped by 5 bases and J by 2 bases, with 13 bases between them. CDR3 nucleotides: TGTGCCAGTAGTCACAGGACGGTTACCTACGAGCAGTACTTC. This codes for CASSHRTVTYEQYF.